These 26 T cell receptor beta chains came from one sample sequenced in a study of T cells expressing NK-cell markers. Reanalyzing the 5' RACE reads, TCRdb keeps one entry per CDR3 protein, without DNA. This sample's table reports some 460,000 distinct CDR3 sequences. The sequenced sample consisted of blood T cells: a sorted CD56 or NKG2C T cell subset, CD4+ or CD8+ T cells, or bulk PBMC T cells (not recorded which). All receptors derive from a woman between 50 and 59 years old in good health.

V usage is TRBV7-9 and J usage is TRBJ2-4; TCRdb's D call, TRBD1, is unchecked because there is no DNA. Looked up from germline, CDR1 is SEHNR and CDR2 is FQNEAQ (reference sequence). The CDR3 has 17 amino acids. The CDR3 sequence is CASSPMGQILAKNIQYF. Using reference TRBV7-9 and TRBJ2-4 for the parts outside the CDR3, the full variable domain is DTGVSQNPRHKITKRGQNVTFRCDPISEHNRLYWYRQTLGQGPEFLTYFQNEAQLEKSRLLSDRFSAERPKGSFSTLEIQRTEQGDSAMYLCASSPMGQILAKNIQYFGAGTRLSVL.

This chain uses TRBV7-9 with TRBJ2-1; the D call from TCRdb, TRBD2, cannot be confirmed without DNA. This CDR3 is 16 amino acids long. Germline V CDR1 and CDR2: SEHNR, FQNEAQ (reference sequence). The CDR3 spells CASSQESGTLDNEQFF.

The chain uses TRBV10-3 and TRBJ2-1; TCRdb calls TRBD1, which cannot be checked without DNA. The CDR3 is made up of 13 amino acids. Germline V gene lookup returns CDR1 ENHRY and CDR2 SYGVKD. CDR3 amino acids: CAIRDPGYNEQFF.

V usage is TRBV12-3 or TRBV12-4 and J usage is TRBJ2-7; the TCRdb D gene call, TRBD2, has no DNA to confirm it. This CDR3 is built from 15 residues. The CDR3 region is CASSLVGGITYEQYF.

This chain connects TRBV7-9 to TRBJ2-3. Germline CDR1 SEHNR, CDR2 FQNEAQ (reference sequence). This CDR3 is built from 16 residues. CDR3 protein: CASSLGGSSSTDTQYF.

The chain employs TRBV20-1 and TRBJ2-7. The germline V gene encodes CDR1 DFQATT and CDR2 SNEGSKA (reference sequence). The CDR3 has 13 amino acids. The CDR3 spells CSASQVVGDEQYF.

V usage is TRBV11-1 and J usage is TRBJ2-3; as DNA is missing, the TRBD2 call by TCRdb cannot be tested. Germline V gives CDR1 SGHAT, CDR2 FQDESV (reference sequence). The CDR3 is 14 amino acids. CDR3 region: CASSSAGGADTQYF.

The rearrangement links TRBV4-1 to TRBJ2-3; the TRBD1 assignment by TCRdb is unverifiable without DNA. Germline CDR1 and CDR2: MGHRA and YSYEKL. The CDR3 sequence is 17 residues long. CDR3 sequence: CASSQEWSGTGTDTQYF.

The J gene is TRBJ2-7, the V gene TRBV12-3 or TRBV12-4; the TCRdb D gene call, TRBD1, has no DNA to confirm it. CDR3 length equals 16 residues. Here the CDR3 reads CASSKRQGGGDYEQYF.

Here the CDR3 reads CASKLTGHSNQPQHF. The rearrangement joins TRBV6-4 to TRBJ1-5; the D call of TRBD1 rests on TCRdb alone, since no DNA is present to check it. The CDR3 runs to 15 residues. CDR1 is MRHNA and CDR2 is SNTAGT in the germline V gene.

The chain's CDR3 is CASSSGAAQPQHF. V gene TRBV7-9 combines with J gene TRBJ1-5. The CDR3 has 13 residues. Germline V gene sequence: CDR1 SEHNR, CDR2 FQNEAQ (reference sequence).

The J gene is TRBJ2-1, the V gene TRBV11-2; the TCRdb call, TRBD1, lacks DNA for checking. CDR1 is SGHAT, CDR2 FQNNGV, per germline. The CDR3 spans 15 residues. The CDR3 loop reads CASSPPGQGIGEQFF. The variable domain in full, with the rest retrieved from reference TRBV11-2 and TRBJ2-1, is EAGVAQSPRYKIIEKRQSVAFWCNPISGHATLYWYQQILGQGPKLLIQFQNNGVVDDSQLPKDRFSAERLKGVDSTLKIQPAKLEDSAVYLCASSPPGQGIGEQFFGPGTRLTVL.

CDR3 sequence reads: CSEKWGPVPPYEQYF. The rearrangement links TRBV29-1 to TRBJ2-7; with no DNA, the TCRdb D assignment of TRBD1 cannot be verified. The CDR3 has 15 amino acids. Germline V lookup: CDR1 SQVTM, CDR2 ANQGSEA.

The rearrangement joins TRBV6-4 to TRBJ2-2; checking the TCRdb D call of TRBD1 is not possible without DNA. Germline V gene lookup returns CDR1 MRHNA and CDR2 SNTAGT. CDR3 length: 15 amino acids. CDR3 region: CASSTGTGISGELFF.

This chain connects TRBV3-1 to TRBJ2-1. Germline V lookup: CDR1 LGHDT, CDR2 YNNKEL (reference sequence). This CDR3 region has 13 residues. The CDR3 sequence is CASSPRARNEQFF.

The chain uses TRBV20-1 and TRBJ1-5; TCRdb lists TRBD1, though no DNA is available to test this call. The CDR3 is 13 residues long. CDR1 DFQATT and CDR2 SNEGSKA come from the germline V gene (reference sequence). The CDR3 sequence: CSANEGANQPQHF.

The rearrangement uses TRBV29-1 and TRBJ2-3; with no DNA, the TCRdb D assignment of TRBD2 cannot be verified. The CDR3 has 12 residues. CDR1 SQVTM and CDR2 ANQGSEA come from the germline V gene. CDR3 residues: CSLAGGTDTQYF.

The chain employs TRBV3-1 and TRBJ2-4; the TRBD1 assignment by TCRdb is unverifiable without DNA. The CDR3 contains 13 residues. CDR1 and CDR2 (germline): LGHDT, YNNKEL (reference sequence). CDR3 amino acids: CASSSRDRSIQYF.

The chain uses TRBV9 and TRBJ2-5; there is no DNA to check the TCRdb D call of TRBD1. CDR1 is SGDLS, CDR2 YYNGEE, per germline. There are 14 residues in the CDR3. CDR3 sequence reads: CASSVARVGETQYF.

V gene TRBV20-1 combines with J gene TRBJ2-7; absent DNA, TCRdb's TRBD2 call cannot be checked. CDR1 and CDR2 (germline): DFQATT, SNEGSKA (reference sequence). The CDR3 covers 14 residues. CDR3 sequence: CSARDRGRLYEQYF.

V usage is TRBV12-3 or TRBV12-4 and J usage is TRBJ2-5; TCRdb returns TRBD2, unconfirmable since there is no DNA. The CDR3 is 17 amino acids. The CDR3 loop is CASSLEGGGRAMQTQYF.

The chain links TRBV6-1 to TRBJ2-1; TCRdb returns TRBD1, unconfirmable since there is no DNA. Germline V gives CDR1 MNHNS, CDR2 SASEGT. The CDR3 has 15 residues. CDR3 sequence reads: CASSERRGTYNEQFF.

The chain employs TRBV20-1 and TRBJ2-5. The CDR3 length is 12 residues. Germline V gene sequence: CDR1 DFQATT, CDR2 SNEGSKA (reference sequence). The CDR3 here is CSASMEEETQYF.

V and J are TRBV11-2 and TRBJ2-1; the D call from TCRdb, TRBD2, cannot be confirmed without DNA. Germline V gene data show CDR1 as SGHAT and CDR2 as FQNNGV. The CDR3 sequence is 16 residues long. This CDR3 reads CASSLEWREPLNEQFF.

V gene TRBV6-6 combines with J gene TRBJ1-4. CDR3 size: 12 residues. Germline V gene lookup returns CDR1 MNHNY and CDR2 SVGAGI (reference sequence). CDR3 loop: CASSPPAGKLFF.

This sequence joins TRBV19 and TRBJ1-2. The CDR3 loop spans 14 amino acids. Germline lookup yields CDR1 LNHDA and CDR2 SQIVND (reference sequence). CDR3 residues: CASSIDGELYGYTF.